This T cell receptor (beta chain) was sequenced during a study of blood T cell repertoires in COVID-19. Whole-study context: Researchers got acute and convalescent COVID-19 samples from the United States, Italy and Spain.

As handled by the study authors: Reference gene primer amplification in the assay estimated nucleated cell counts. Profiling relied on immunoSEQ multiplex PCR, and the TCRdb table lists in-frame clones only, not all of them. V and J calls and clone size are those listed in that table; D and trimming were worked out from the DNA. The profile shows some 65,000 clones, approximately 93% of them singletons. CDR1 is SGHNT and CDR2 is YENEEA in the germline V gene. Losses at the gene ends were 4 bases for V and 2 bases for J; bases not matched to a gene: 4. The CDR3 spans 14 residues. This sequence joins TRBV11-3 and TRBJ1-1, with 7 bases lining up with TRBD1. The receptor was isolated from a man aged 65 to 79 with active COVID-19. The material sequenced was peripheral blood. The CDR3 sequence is CASSSTGVNTEAFF. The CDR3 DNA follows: TGTGCCAGCAGCTCTACAGGGGTCAACACTGAAGCTTTCTTT. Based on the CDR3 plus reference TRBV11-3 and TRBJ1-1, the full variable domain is EAGVVQSPRYKIIEKKQPVAFWCNPISGHNTLYWYLQNLGQGPELLIRYENEEAVDDSQLPKDRFSAERLKGVDSTLKIQPAELGDSAVYLCASSSTGVNTEAFFGQGTRLTVV.